This TCR beta chain was sequenced for a study of T cell responses to AZD1222 COVID-19 vaccine. Study-level information: It was second doses at about 4 or about 12 weeks that were pooled. Points from the study as a whole: Donors skewed white British and female; clonal diversity was possibly underestimated.

To note about this clone: Its antigen is still unknown.

Clones were sequenced by immunoSEQ multiplex PCR, and TCRdb holds only the in-frame ones, with some missing. This table has roughly 120,000 clones, more than 85% appearing once. This clonotype was sampled from an adult in good health. The starting material was peripheral blood, obtained on day 0 of AZD1222 vaccination.

For the CDR3, the DNA is TGTGCCAGCTCCTTAGACGGTGGTGGGGTTGTCACAGATACGCAGTATTTT. This encodes CASSLDGGGVVTDTQYF. The chain links TRBV7-2 to TRBJ2-3; D unresolved. CDR3 length: 17 residues. Germline values: CDR1 SGHTA, CDR2 FQGNSA. V gave up 8 bases and J gave up 2 bases, with 23 bases separating them.